The 29 T cell receptor beta chains in this list originate from one sample, sequenced in a study of blood T cell repertoires in COVID-19. Sequencing was performed with immunoSEQ multiplex PCR; in TCRdb, only in-frame clones are kept and a portion is missing. The table shows some 360,000 clones, with roughly 90% occurring only once. Sequencing input: peripheral blood. Source of these receptors: a woman aged 55-75 years with COVID-19, enrolled during active disease.

Only a few counts were recorded for this clone. Other DNA sequences in the sample encode the same CDR3. The chain carries TRBV5-4 and TRBJ1-1; TRBD1 matches 9 bases. Germline trimming cut 4 bases from V and 4 bases from J; bases unmatched to any gene: 2. The CDR3 consists of 13 residues. Germline V gives CDR1 SGHNT, CDR2 YYREEE (reference sequence). CDR3 sequence reads: CASSRDRVTEAFF. The DNA for the CDR3 is TGTGCCAGCAGCCGGGACAGGGTCACTGAAGCTTTCTTT.

The chain joins TRBV19 to TRBJ2-2; 14 nucleotides match TRBD2. Per germline, CDR1 LNHDA and CDR2 SQIVND (reference sequence). The V segment lost 5 bases and the J segment 0 bases; nucleotides outside the gene matches: 5. The CDR3 extends over 18 amino acids. The CDR3 spells CASSGGLAGDTNTGELFF. The CDR3 DNA reads as TGTGCCAGTAGTGGGGGACTAGCGGGGGATACGAACACCGGGGAGCTGTTTTTT.

The chain carries TRBV12-3 or TRBV12-4 and TRBJ1-2; D may be TRBD1 (6 bases). Trimming left V 7 bases short and J 8 bases short, with 17 bases between. The CDR3 is made up of 13 amino acids. The CDR3 protein is CASNWGGRRGYTF. The CDR3 coding sequence is TGTGCCAGCAACTGGGGGGGGCGGCGAGGCTACACCTTC.

The chain combines TRBV6-1 with TRBJ1-5; D is unclear. CDR1 is MNHNS and CDR2 is SASEGT in the germline V gene. This CDR3 region has 16 residues. The V end lost 2 bases, the J end lost 3 bases, and 14 bases lay between the germline ends. The CDR3 here is CASSESTVLPNQPQHF. CDR3 sequence (DNA): TGTGCCAGCAGTGAAAGCACAGTGCTCCCCAATCAGCCCCAGCATTTT.

The chain has TRBV5-6 and TRBJ2-1; 11 bases match TRBD2. Germline CDR1 SGHDT, CDR2 YYEEEE. This CDR3 spans 15 amino acids. Trimming cost V 4 bases and J 5 bases; bases outside gene matches: 5. CDR3 sequence reads: CASSPLAGGNNEQFF. The DNA for the CDR3 is TGTGCCAGCAGCCCCCTAGCGGGGGGCAACAATGAGCAGTTCTTC.

With regard to this clone: The sample contains more than one DNA sequence encoding this CDR3. In DNA form, the CDR3 reads TGTGCCAGCAGCCCCCTCCCTCCCCAGTACCCCTACGAGCAGTACTTC. Amino acids: CASSPLPPQYPYEQYF. V and J are TRBV14 and TRBJ2-7; D gene ambiguous. Germline CDR1 is SGHDN and CDR2 is FVKESK. The V end lost 4 bases, the J end lost 2 bases, and 18 bases lay between the germline ends. The CDR3 contains 16 residues.

The genes are TRBV4-1 and TRBJ1-2; 9 nucleotides agree with TRBD1. CDR3 size: 15 residues. Germline V gene sequence: CDR1 MGHRA, CDR2 YSYEKL. With V trimmed by 3 bases and J by 7 bases, 9 bases remained unmatched. This chain's CDR3 is CASSHAGQGAGGYTF. In DNA, the CDR3 is TGCGCCAGCAGCCACGCGGGACAGGGAGCGGGTGGCTACACCTTC.

Here the CDR3 DNA reads TGTGCCAGCAGTCCACAGATTGGTCTTTATGGCTACACCTTC. It specifies CASSPQIGLYGYTF. The chain combines TRBV2 with TRBJ1-2; D gene unclear. The CDR3 length is 14 residues. Looked up from germline, CDR1 is SNHLY and CDR2 is FYNNEI. Trimming cost V 5 bases and J 5 bases, with 15 bases left between them.

V gene TRBV6-5 combines with J gene TRBJ1-2; possible D gene TRBD1, 5 bases. The V end was cut by 5 bases, the J end by 2 bases, with 12 bases between. This CDR3 is 14 amino acids long. CDR1 is MNHEY, CDR2 SVGAGI, per germline. The CDR3 loop reads CASSPKTVNYGYTF. The CDR3 DNA sequence: TGTGCCAGCAGTCCAAAGACAGTGAACTATGGCTACACCTTC.

This chain uses TRBV12-3 or TRBV12-4 with TRBJ2-7; 9 nucleotides align to TRBD2. The CDR3 is 13 amino acids. V lost 6 bases, J lost 2 bases, and 2 bases stayed unmatched. The CDR3 sequence: CASSRLAAYEQYF. The CDR3 nucleotides read TGTGCCAGCAGCAGACTAGCGGCCTACGAGCAGTACTTC.

The chain joins TRBV29-1 to TRBJ1-1, with 7 bases matching TRBD1. The CDR3 is 14 amino acids. V lost 8 bases, J lost 5 bases, and 14 bases stayed unmatched. Germline-derived CDR1 and CDR2 are SQVTM and ANQGSEA. The CDR3 protein is CSSQPSTGKTEAFF. CDR3 nucleotide sequence: TGCAGCTCTCAACCCTCGACAGGGAAAACTGAAGCTTTCTTT.

The rearrangement uses TRBV7-3 and TRBJ1-1; D unresolved. Deletions cut 2 bases from V and 1 base from J, with 8 bases between. This CDR3 contains 14 residues. Looked up from germline, CDR1 is SGHTA and CDR2 is FQGTGA. The CDR3 nucleotides read TGTGCCAGCAGCTTAGAGTCGAGGAACACTGAAGCTTTCTTT. Encoded protein: CASSLESRNTEAFF.

This clone was counted between two and nine times. The chain is built from TRBV5-1 and TRBJ1-2; 10 bases are shared with TRBD1. Germline CDR1 and CDR2: SGHRS and YFSETQ. The CDR3 spans 15 residues. With V trimmed by 3 bases and J by 7 bases, 9 bases remained unmatched. In DNA form, the CDR3 reads TGCGCCAGCAGCTCGAGACCCGGGACAGGGGTTGGCTACACCTTC. This gives the protein CASSSRPGTGVGYTF.

The rearrangement links TRBV4-1 to TRBJ1-2, with D hard to call. The CDR3 extends over 16 amino acids. V lost 4 bases, J lost 2 bases, and 17 bases lay in between. In germline, CDR1 is MGHRA, CDR2 YSYEKL. The CDR3 region is CASSRSQQEANYGYTF. Written as DNA, the CDR3 is TGCGCCAGCAGCCGATCACAGCAGGAGGCGAACTATGGCTACACCTTC.

This chain joins TRBV27 and TRBJ1-6; no firm D call. Per germline, CDR1 MNHEY and CDR2 SMNVEV (reference sequence). The V end lost 3 bases, the J end lost 7 bases, and 7 bases lay between the germline ends. There are 13 residues in the CDR3. The CDR3, as DNA: TGTGCCAGCAGTTTGGAGAGGAATTCACCCCTCCACTTT. Its protein product is CASSLERNSPLHF.

This clone was seen a single time. This rearrangement joins TRBV6-5 to TRBJ1-4; TRBD1 is a possible D gene (6 bases). The V end was cut by 7 bases, the J end by 6 bases, with 12 bases between. This CDR3 is built from 13 residues. The germline CDR1 and CDR2 sequences are MNHEY and SVGAGI. The CDR3 reads CASKRTVYEKLFF. The CDR3 DNA is TGTGCCAGCAAGCGGACAGTCTATGAAAAACTGTTTTTT.

A few counts support this clone. This sequence joins TRBV5-1 and TRBJ1-3, with unresolved D. This CDR3 is built from 15 residues. Trimming took off 0 bases at V and 2 bases at J, with 9 bases between the two ends. Germline loops: CDR1 SGHRS, CDR2 YFSETQ. In nucleotides, the CDR3 is TGCGCCAGCAGCTTGGCCCCGGGGACTGGAAACACCATATATTTT. This gives the protein CASSLAPGTGNTIYF.

This chain links TRBV6-5 with TRBJ2-2; 10 positions agree with TRBD2. The J segment lost 4 bases and the V segment lost 6 bases, leaving 5 bases of the junction unmatched. This CDR3 is 15 amino acids long. The germline gives CDR1 MNHEY, CDR2 SVGAGI. For the CDR3, the DNA is TGTGCCAGCAGATTAGCGGGGGGTCTCACCGGGGAGCTGTTTTTT. Translated: CASRLAGGLTGELFF.

The rearrangement joins TRBV7-9 to TRBJ2-1; weak D call: TRBD1 (5 bases). Germline CDR1 reads SEHNR; CDR2 reads FQNEAQ (reference sequence). This CDR3 region has 14 residues. V was cut by 5 bases and J by 8 bases, with 16 bases left in between. CDR3 amino acids: CASSPQGGRDEQFF. The CDR3 DNA sequence: TGTGCCAGCAGCCCCCAGGGTGGTAGGGATGAGCAGTTCTTC.

V and J are TRBV5-4 and TRBJ2-5; 9 positions agree with TRBD2. Germline V gene data show CDR1 as SGHNT and CDR2 as YYREEE (reference sequence). The CDR3 extends over 16 amino acids. V was pared by 0 bases and J by 6 bases, with 9 bases of the junction left unmatched. The CDR3 sequence is CASSLVSGGPFQTQYF. The CDR3 nucleotides are TGTGCCAGCAGCTTGGTGAGCGGGGGGCCCTTCCAGACCCAGTACTTC.

The V and J genes are TRBV2 and TRBJ1-3; possible D gene TRBD1, 6 bases. Germline CDR1 SNHLY, CDR2 FYNNEI. Trimming cost V 8 bases and J 0 bases, with 17 bases left between them. The CDR3 runs 16 residues. The CDR3 sequence is CASLNMRQASGNTIYF. The CDR3 region has the DNA TGTGCCAGCCTTAACATGCGACAGGCCTCTGGAAACACCATATATTTT.

This clone turned up a few times. The chain joins TRBV4-1 to TRBJ1-1, with D possibly TRBD1 on 5 matching bases. In germline, CDR1 is MGHRA, CDR2 YSYEKL. The V and J ends lost 4 bases and 7 bases respectively, with 7 bases between them. The CDR3 totals 11 residues. The CDR3 region is CASSPGNEAFF. The CDR3, as DNA: TGCGCCAGCAGCCCAGGGAATGAAGCTTTCTTT.

The rearrangement uses TRBV28 and TRBJ1-2; D remains unclear. V gave up 6 bases and J gave up 3 bases, with 17 bases separating them. CDR1 and CDR2 (germline): MDHEN, SYDVKM. The CDR3 runs 15 residues. Written as DNA, the CDR3 is TGTGCCAGCAGCCGTTCTGGGAGACCCTACTATGGCTACACCTTC. Translation gives CASSRSGRPYYGYTF.

This clone was seen a single time. The V and J genes are TRBV6-4 and TRBJ1-2; TRBD1 matches 8 bases. The CDR3 extends over 15 amino acids. Germline loops: CDR1 MRHNA, CDR2 SNTAGT. The V segment lost 5 bases and the J segment 0 bases; nucleotides outside the gene matches: 5. CDR3 coding DNA: TGTGCCAGCAGTCCTACAGGGGGGGCTAACTATGGCTACACCTTC. Its translation is CASSPTGGANYGYTF.

The rearrangement links TRBV27 to TRBJ1-5; D gene unclear. The V gene lost 6 bases and the J gene lost 4 bases, with 7 bases spanning the gap. Germline lookup yields CDR1 MNHEY and CDR2 SMNVEV (reference sequence). This CDR3 is built from 12 residues. CDR3 loop: CASREANQPQHF. The DNA for the CDR3 is TGTGCCAGCAGGGAGGCTAATCAGCCCCAGCATTTT.

V is TRBV3-1 (or the pseudogene TRBV3-2) and J is TRBJ2-7; D gene uncertain. Trimming left V 4 bases short and J 4 bases short, with 8 bases between. The CDR3 runs 12 residues. Germline V gives CDR1 LGHDT, CDR2 YNNKEL (reference sequence). The CDR3 nucleotides are TGTGCCAGCAGCCGTTCTCTATACGAGCAGTACTTC. It specifies CASSRSLYEQYF.

The chain recombines TRBV7-2 with TRBJ2-7; 9 positions match TRBD1. The CDR3 runs 13 residues. V shed 4 bases, J shed 6 bases, and the junction held 4 bases outside the gene matches. Per germline, CDR1 SGHTA and CDR2 FQGNSA. The CDR3 loop reads CASSSGTGTEQYF. In DNA form, the CDR3 reads TGTGCCAGCAGCTCCGGGACAGGGACCGAGCAGTACTTC.

The chain joins TRBV15 to TRBJ1-5, with D hard to call. The V and J ends lost 1 base and 6 bases respectively, with 10 bases between them. The germline V gene encodes CDR1 LNHNV and CDR2 YYDKDF (reference sequence). The CDR3 extends over 14 amino acids. The CDR3 bases are TGTGCCACCAGCAGAGTCAGACCAGGTCAGCCCCAGCATTTT. The encoded protein is CATSRVRPGQPQHF.

This clone was observed a single time. J is TRBJ2-1 and V is TRBV6-1, with 9 bases matching TRBD2. Trimming cost V 4 bases and J 6 bases; bases outside gene matches: 13. This CDR3 has 17 amino acids. Germline CDR1 MNHNS, CDR2 SASEGT. CDR3 nucleotide sequence: TGTGCCAGCAGTGGTGTGAGACTAGCGGACACCTTCAATGAGCAGTTCTTC. As protein: CASSGVRLADTFNEQFF.